This T cell receptor (beta chain) was recovered during a study of radiation and T cells in renal cell carcinoma (dated by TCRdb to about 2020). Notes on the research overall: TCR beta sequencing covered roughly 53 samples in total, comprising some 26 tumors and approximately 27 peripheral blood samples. The last blood draw happened 4 weeks after radiation, timed to coincide with nephrectomy. Across all 53 samples, 4,016,671 unique CDR3 nucleotide sequences encoding 2.5 million to 3 million unique CDR3 amino acid sequences were identified. The research as a whole found: No pretreatment tumor biopsies were available, so the baseline intratumoral presence of clonotypes could not be determined. Because the trial had a single-armed design, the trial could not examine how radiation dose or scheduling affected the TCR repertoire. Dynamics of the blood repertoire were not tracked past 4 weeks after treatment. In blood, the top tumor clonotypes increased from baseline to 2 weeks after radiation and then shrank by 4 weeks, which suggests a temporary expansion of tumor-resident clones.

Regarding this clone: There is no known antigen for this receptor. Within one base of it there is no much larger clone, and no base qualities were kept.

This specimen's time point label, per the study, means: blood 4 weeks post-SBRT, at nephrectomy. The treatment or condition label for this specimen denotes: 15 Gy SBRT to primary tumor, nephrectomy 4 weeks later. Samples were obtained from a clinical trial, in which 15 Gy stereotactic body radiation therapy was delivered to primary renal cell carcinomas and nephrectomy was performed 4 weeks later. To follow tumor-enriched clonotypes, peripheral blood was collected serially from radiation-treated patients at baseline and again at 2 weeks and 4 weeks after SBRT. Every patient's renal cell carcinoma showed clear cell pathology. Genomic DNA for TCR sequencing was prepared using the QIAamp DNA Blood Mini Kit (Qiagen). The analyses included just those samples that passed every quality control check. TCR beta libraries were generated from genomic DNA with the immunoSEQ kit, following the manufacturer's recommendations. For library preparation, a first multiplex PCR was performed with proprietary primers, followed by a second PCR in which unique barcodes were added, and bead cleanups were performed after each round. A positive control reaction and a negative control reaction, both provided in the kit, were run with every batch of samples. The final libraries were assessed on an Agilent 4200 TapeStation D1000 ScreenTape, pooled by volume, and quantified by qPCR. Sequencing ran on an Illumina NextSeq500 with a MidOutput 150-cycle cartridge, using 156 Read1 and 15 Index1 cycles with kit custom primers. The pooled library was loaded at around 1 pM with roughly 19% PhiX control spiked in. The paper's processing steps were these. Vendor-processed data were analyzed in R, and a clonotype was defined as all T cells sharing the same CDR3 nucleotide sequence. In the clone abundance analyses, frequencies in each sample were normalized to that sample's 10,000 most abundant clones. Public T cell clones, which averaged fewer than five per sample, were removed prior to analysis. Tumor-enriched and baseline blood-enriched clonotypes were defined by at least a 32-fold difference in abundance between compartments. A beta-binomial differential abundance model was used to identify clonotypes that expanded or contracted between blood time points. Similarity between tumor and blood repertoires was quantified using the Baroni-Urbani and Buser coefficient, and groups were compared with two-tailed Wilcoxon tests in R. TCRdb mirrors the immuneACCESS table, restricted to in-frame sequences. Some clones are absent from its copies; in checked studies, under half trace to an unresolved V gene, and the reason for the others is unknown. D and trimming come from the DNA, and the V and J calls and clone size come from that table. In all, the sample holds about 74,000 clones, and 80% to 90% of those were seen once. The ten largest make up more than 5.5% of the sample.

The sequence was collected from a woman in her sixties or seventies with renal cell carcinoma. The input for sequencing was blood, taken from a patient whose treatment included radiotherapy and nephrectomy.

The CDR3 region has the sequence CASSLWSGGSSYEQYF. The bases read TGTGCCAGCAGTTTATGGAGCGGGGGCAGCTCCTACGAGCAGTACTTC. The chain is assembled from TRBV28 and TRBJ2-7, with 8 bases aligning to TRBD2. The junction shows trimming of 0 bases on V and 0 bases on J, and the gene matches do not reach 4 bases of it. The CDR3 has 16 amino acids, counting the end cysteine and phenylalanine. The DNA shown is the 48-base CDR3, in frame from base 1. CDR1 and CDR2 were assigned from the germline V gene as MDHEN and SYDVKM.